This T cell receptor beta chain came from a study of OX40 agonist ivuxolimab in advanced cancers. Regarding the study in general: Ivuxolimab was a fully human IgG2 agonistic monoclonal antibody targeting the costimulatory receptor OX40 (CD134). Intravenous ivuxolimab was administered to patients every 2 weeks at six dose levels: 0.01, 0.1, 0.3, 1.5, 3 and 10 mg/kg. Among the roughly 54 dose-escalation patients, about 19 had hepatocellular carcinoma, approximately 15 melanoma, 9 renal cell carcinoma and 9 head and neck cancer. A male proportion of about 79% and a mean age of roughly 55 years, ranging from 23 to 79, were recorded for the dose-escalation cohort. Patients were allowed to have had prior anti-PD-1, anti-PD-L1 or anti-CTLA-4 therapy, and approximately 40% of the dose-escalation patients had been treated with checkpoint inhibitors. Partial responses occurred in three dose-escalation patients: two with cutaneous melanoma and one with hepatocellular carcinoma. The purpose of peripheral TCRbeta sequencing was to test whether ivuxolimab changed TCR sequence diversity and led to clonal T-cell expansion. The paper reports the monotherapy dose-escalation portion (N = 52 patients) of the phase I ivuxolimab trial.

Genomic DNA was isolated from the sorted cells so that the TCRbeta CDR3 region could be sequenced. TCRbeta CDR3 regions were sequenced using the immunoSEQ Assay. TCRdb limited this immuneACCESS table to in-frame rearrangements with V and J called. A share of clones is missing; checked studies link under half to unresolved V genes, and the rest is unexplained. This sample gives over 35,000 clones in total; approximately 90% of them show up just once. The ten biggest clones cover roughly 40% of the sample. The trial excluded patients who had a history of autoimmune disease or were on systemic immunosuppression. In every dose cohort, peripheral blood was drawn for TCR sequencing at baseline, cycle 4 day 1, and cycle 7 day 1. Samples came from an open-label, multicenter, first-in-human phase I dose-escalation trial of ivuxolimab. Adults with locally advanced or metastatic melanoma, renal cell carcinoma, hepatocellular carcinoma or head and neck squamous cell carcinoma were enrolled in the trial. Before TCR sequencing, CD4+ T cells and CD8+ T cells from peripheral blood were sorted into separate populations.

Results and caveats for the whole study, not just this receptor: After ivuxolimab, expanded clones were on average more numerous among CD8+ T cells than among CD4+ T cells. Partial responders in the 0.1-3.0 mg/kg groups had among the lowest normalized peripheral clonal expansion, especially among CD8+ T cells. Clonal expansion of both CD4+ and CD8+ blood T cells was observed from baseline to week 6 at doses 0.1 to 3.0 mg/kg. Antigen specificity was not determined for the clonally expanded peripheral T cells. Low levels of normalized T-cell clonal expansion were also seen in some patients who did not respond.

To note about this clone: What this receptor recognizes is not known. Base quality data are lacking; no much larger clone is found one base away.

The V and J ends are trimmed by 7 bases and 7 bases, leaving 20 bases between them. The germline V gene supplies CDR1 LGHNT and CDR2 FRNRAP. Measured from the cysteine to the phenylalanine, the CDR3 is 14 residues long. Only the CDR3 portion is preserved as DNA: 42 bases, with reading frame beginning at the first base. Sequencing was performed on CD4+ or CD8+ T cells sorted from blood, taken in a trial of the OX40 agonist ivuxolimab. This receptor was identified in an adult with an advanced solid tumor such as melanoma, head and neck, liver or kidney cancer. This chain is built from TRBV12-5 and TRBJ2-7, with the D gene too uncertain to name. The sequenced DNA: TGTGCTAGTGCCCCTCGTAGCCAAGTGAGTGAGCAGTACTTC. It translates to CASAPRSQVSEQYF. Beyond the CDR3, the reference TRBV12-5 and TRBJ2-7 genes provide the residues; the full variable domain reads: DARVTQTPRHKVTEMGQEVTMRCQPILGHNTVFWYRQTMMQGLELLAYFRNRAPLDDSGMPKDRFSAEMPDATLATLKIQPSEPRDSAVYFCASAPRSQVSEQYFGPGTRLTVT.